This T cell receptor beta chain derives from a study of T cells in Graves' hyperthyroidism and ophthalmopathy (dated by TCRdb to the late 2010s). For the wider study: Peripheral blood was collected at initial diagnosis, before any treatment. A discovery cohort of about 100 patients, approximately 45 with Graves' ophthalmopathy and 55 to 65 with stable Graves' hyperthyroidism, was used to find distinguishing TCR V-J signatures. Whether ophthalmopathy could be predicted prospectively was tested in an independent validation cohort made up of 18 to 20 hyperthyroidism patients plus 17 patients who later progressed to ophthalmopathy. The 85 to 100 discovery patients were divided at random into training and test sets in a 7:3 ratio. Thyroid tissue and blood T-cell repertoires from several Graves' hyperthyroidism patients were also compared in the study. After sampling, hyperthyroidism patients received methimazole starting at 30 mg daily, and ophthalmopathy patients received high-dose intravenous methylprednisolone. The paper reports TCR Vbeta CDR3 sequencing of 135 peripheral blood samples: under 45 ophthalmopathy, roughly 74 hyperthyroidism and around 17 progressor patients. The paper's findings and limits, for the study overall: Most expanded thyroid clonotypes (frequency above 0.001) were also detected in blood, suggesting blood repertoires may reflect thyroid immune responses. In validation, the model predicted progression to ophthalmopathy a median of approximately 6.6 months before onset, with around 70% sensitivity and roughly 72% specificity. Sample size was not statistically predetermined, and blinding of investigators to group allocation was not performed. A 13 V-J signature model separated ophthalmopathy from stable hyperthyroidism, with nearly 90% sensitivity and roughly 81% specificity in cross-validation and 80%/75% in testing.

This clonotype was counted many times. Its antigen is not yet known. Qualities for individual bases were not recorded, and no much larger clone is one base off. The TCR beta CDR3 regions were amplified from the RNA transcripts. A first-round RT-PCR of the TCR CDR3 used the HTBI primer set with the Qiagen OneStep RT-PCR kit. Libraries were constructed in a second round of multiplex PCR, after which size selection and purification were performed. Libraries were sequenced paired-end with 100 bp reads on an Illumina HiSeq2000. In the paper's pipeline: SOAPnuke was used to process the raw data, throwing out any read that contained adapters or uncalled bases, had a mean Phred below 15, or lacked an exact constant-primer or identifier match. High-quality paired reads were merged using COPE v1.2.5, and each unique nucleotide sequence was defined as a clonotype. Clonotypes were aligned to IMGT TRBV, TRBD and TRBJ reference segments using MiTCR v1.1. The analysis was restricted to V-J combinations with a frequency above 0.0001, which together covered 99.2% of the repertoires. The TCS score was defined as the ratio of F50 (clonal expansion) to E x V (chaos), calculated using BLOSUM62-based TCRdist between CDR3 peptides within each V-J. Welch's t-statistics and random forest reduced 514 V-J features to under 15, which were used in a naive Bayes classifier (R e1071). TCRdb applied fastp at Q25 and MiXCR to the public reads, then kept only in-frame beta chains. Rows with one shared CDR3 protein collapse into an entry with the most common genes and DNA. The V and J calls were not made by the authors but by TCRdb's processing. This sample has 300,000 to 350,000 distinct CDR3 sequences in its table, and around 18% of those were observed once. The ten largest account for around a sixth of the sample.

In the ophthalmopathy patients, disease was moderately to severely active, with a Clinical Activity Score of 3 or more, a NOSPECS grade of 4 or more, and a duration of less than 3 months. Exclusion was applied to patients with uncontrolled infections, other autoimmune diseases, pregnancy or lactation. Diagnoses were based on clinical symptoms, serum thyroxine and TRAb, thyroid ultrasound and orbital computed tomography. Ficoll-Paque density gradient centrifugation was used to isolate PBMCs from around 10 ml of fresh peripheral blood. Total RNA was extracted using Trizol reagent, and RNA quality was assessed on an Agilent 2100 Bioanalyzer. Reading the germline V gene gives CDR1 SGHRS and CDR2 YFSETQ. Trimming takes 2 bases from V and 0 bases from J, and the germline ends sit 9 bases apart. Including cysteine and phenylalanine, the CDR3 has 15 amino acids. The CDR3 DNA has 45 bases and is translated from base 1.

Sequencing was carried out using blood. The V and J segments used are TRBV5-1 and TRBJ2-1; no D gene is confidently identified. The sequence was obtained from a woman aged 40-49 years with Graves' ophthalmopathy. This receptor has the CDR3 CASSFAGSSYNEQFF. In nucleotides, the sequence is TGCGCCAGCAGCTTTGCAGGAAGCTCCTACAATGAGCAGTTCTTC.